This T cell receptor (beta chain) was observed in a study of T cell responses to AZD1222 COVID-19 vaccine. General study points: Every sample of the repertoires postdated the peak T cell response. Females made up more of the donors, who were largely white British, and clonal diversity may have come out too low. Rises in breadth and depth of Spike-specific TCRs came after two AZD1222 doses.

The protocol was immunoSEQ multiplex PCR, while the TCRdb copy is restricted to in-frame clones and leaves out a portion. The repertoire consists of hundreds of thousands of clones, with about 92% occurring once and the leading ten covering 0.9% to 1.1%. Germline V gene data show CDR1 as SQVTM and CDR2 as ANQGSEA. CDR3 size: 13 residues. With 7 bases removed from V and 4 bases from J, the gap between germline ends came to 16 bases. For this clone: The antigen remains undetermined.

J is TRBJ2-5 and V is TRBV29-1, with a tentative D call TRBD1 (5 bases). This sample comprised peripheral blood, obtained on day 0 of MenACWY control vaccination. This clonotype was sampled from an adult in good health. DNA for the CDR3: TGCAGCGCTGGACGGGTAGGGGTAGAGACCCAGTACTTC. It is translated as CSAGRVGVETQYF.